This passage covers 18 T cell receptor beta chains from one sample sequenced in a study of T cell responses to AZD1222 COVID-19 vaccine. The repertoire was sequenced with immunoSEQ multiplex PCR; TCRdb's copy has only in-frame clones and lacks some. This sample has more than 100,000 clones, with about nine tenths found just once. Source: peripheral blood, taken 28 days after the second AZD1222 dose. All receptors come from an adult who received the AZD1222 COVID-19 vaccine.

The CDR3 bases are TGTGCCACCAGTGACCCTTGGACTGCAGTTCTTAGCACAGATACGCAGTATTTT. This gives the protein CATSDPWTAVLSTDTQYF. This rearrangement joins TRBV24-1 to TRBJ2-3, with D possibly being TRBD2 (5 bases). In germline, CDR1 is KGHDR, CDR2 SFDVKD. This CDR3 region has 18 residues. With 4 bases removed from V and 0 bases from J, the gap between germline ends came to 19 bases.

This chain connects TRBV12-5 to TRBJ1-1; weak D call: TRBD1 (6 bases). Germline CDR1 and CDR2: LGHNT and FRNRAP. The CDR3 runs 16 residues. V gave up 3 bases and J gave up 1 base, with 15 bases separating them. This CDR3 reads CASGLQRGRENTEAFF. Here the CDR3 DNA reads TGTGCTAGTGGTTTACAAAGGGGGAGGGAGAACACTGAAGCTTTCTTT.

The CDR3 DNA reads as TGTGCCAGCAGCTTAGCGGGGAGGCAAAAGATTCGCTACAATGAGCAGTTCTTC. Its translation is CASSLAGRQKIRYNEQFF. The gene calls are TRBV7-2 and TRBJ2-1; D may be TRBD2 (6 bases). This CDR3 spans 18 amino acids. Trimming removed 0 bases from V and 3 bases from J, with 18 bases in between. Germline CDR1 reads SGHTA; CDR2 reads FQGNSA.

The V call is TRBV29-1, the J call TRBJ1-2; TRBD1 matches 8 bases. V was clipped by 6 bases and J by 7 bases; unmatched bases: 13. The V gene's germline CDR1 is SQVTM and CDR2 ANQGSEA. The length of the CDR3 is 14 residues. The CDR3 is CSVAFQGAGGGYTF. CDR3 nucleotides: TGCAGCGTCGCATTCCAGGGGGCTGGTGGTGGCTACACCTTC.

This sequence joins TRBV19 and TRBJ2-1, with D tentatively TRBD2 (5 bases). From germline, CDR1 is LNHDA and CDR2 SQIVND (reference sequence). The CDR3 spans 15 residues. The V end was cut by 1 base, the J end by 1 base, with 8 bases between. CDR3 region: CASSIGPGSYNEQFF. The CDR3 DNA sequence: TGTGCCAGTAGTATAGGACCGGGGTCCTACAATGAGCAGTTCTTC.

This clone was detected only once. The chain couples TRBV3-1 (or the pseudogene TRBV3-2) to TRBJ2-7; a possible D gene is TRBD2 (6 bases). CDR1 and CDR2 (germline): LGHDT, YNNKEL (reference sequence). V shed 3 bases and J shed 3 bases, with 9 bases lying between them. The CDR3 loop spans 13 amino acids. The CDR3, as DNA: TGTGCCAGCAGCCAGGGCGGGGACTACGAGCAGTACTTC. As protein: CASSQGGDYEQYF.

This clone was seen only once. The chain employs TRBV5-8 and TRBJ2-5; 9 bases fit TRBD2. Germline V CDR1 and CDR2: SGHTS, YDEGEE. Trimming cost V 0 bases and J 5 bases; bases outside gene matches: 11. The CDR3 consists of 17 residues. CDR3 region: CASSLVLAGGHLETQYF. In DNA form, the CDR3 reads TGTGCCAGCAGCTTGGTTTTGGCGGGAGGGCATTTGGAGACCCAGTACTTC. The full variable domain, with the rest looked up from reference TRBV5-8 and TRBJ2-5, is EAGVTQSPTHLIKTRGQQATLRCSPISGHTSVYWYQQALGLGLQFLLWYDEGEERNRGNFPPRFSGRQFPNYSSELNVNALELEDSALYLCASSLVLAGGHLETQYFGPGTRLLVL.

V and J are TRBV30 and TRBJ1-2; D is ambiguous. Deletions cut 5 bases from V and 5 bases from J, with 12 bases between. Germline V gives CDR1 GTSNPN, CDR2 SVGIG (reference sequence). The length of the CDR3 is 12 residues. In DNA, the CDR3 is TGTGCCTGGGAAAGGGTTGGGTATGGCTACACCTTC. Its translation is CAWERVGYGYTF.

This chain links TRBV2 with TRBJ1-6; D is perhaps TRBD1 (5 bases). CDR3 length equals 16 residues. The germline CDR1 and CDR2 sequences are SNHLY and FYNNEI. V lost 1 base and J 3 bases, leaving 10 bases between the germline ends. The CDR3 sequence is CASSEGGSGYNSPLHF. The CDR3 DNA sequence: TGTGCCAGCAGTGAAGGGGGGTCCGGCTATAATTCACCCCTCCACTTT. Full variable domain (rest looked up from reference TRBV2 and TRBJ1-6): EPEVTQTPSHQVTQMGQEVILRCVPISNHLYFYWYRQILGQKVEFLVSFYNNEISEKSEIFDDQFSVERPDGSNFTLKIRSTKLEDSAMYFCASSEGGSGYNSPLHFGNGTRLTVT.

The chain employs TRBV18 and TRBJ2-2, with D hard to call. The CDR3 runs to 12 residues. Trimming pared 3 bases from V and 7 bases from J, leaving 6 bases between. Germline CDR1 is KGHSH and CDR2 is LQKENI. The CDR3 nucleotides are TGTGCCAGCTCACCGGCAGTCGGGGAGCTGTTTTTT. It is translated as CASSPAVGELFF.

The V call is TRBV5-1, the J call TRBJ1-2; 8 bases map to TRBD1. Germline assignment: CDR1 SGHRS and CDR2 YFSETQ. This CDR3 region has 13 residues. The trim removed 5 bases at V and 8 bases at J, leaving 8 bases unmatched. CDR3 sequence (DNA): TGCGCCAGCAGTTCCGACAGGGGTGCCGGCTACACCTTC. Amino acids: CASSSDRGAGYTF.

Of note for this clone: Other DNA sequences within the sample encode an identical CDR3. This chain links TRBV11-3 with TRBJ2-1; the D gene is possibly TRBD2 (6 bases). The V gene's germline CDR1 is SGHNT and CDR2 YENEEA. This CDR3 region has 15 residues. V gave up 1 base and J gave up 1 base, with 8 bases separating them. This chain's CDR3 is CASSLVAGSYNEQFF. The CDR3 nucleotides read TGTGCCAGCAGCTTAGTGGCGGGGTCCTACAATGAGCAGTTCTTC.

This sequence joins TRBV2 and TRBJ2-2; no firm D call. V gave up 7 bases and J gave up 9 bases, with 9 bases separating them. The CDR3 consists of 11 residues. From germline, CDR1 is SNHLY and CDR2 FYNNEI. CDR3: CASKNGRELFF. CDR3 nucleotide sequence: TGTGCCAGCAAAAACGGTCGGGAGCTGTTTTTT.

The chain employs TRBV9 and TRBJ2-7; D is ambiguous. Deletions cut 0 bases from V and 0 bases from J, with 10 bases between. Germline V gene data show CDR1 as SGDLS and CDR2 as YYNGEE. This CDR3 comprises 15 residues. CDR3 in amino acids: CASSVGSSSSYEQYF. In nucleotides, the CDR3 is TGTGCCAGCAGCGTAGGTAGCAGCAGCTCCTACGAGCAGTACTTC.

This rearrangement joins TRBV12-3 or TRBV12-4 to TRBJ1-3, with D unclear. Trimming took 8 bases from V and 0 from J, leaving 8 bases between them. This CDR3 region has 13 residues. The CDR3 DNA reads TGTGCCAGCCGGGCAACCTCTGGAAACACCATATATTTT. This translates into CASRATSGNTIYF.

CDR3 region: CASSLFASGRVYEQYV. The CDR3 DNA sequence: TGTGCCAGCAGTTTATTTGCTAGCGGGAGGGTATACGAGCAGTACGTC. This chain connects TRBV28 to TRBJ2-7; 12 bases match TRBD2. Germline CDR1 reads MDHEN; CDR2 reads SYDVKM. The CDR3 sequence is 16 residues long. The junction had 5 bases not matched to a gene; V was cut back by 1 base and J by 4 bases.

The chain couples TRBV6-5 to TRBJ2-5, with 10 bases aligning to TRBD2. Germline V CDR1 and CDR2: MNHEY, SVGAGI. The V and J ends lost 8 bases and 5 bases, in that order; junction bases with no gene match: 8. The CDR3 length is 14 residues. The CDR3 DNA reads TGTGCCAGCGGGCAAGCGGGAGGGGGTGAGACCCAGTACTTC. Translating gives CASGQAGGGETQYF.

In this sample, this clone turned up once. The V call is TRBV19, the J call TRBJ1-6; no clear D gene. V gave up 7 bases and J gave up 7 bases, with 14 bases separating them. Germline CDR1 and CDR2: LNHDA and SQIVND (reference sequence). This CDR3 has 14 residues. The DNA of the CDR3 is TGTGCCAGTACCCCCCGGGGAGAGAATTCACCCCTCCACTTT. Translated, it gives CASTPRGENSPLHF.